The sequence of this T cell receptor (beta chain) was determined in a study of blood T cell repertoires in COVID-19. Study in general: The study drew acute and convalescent COVID-19 samples from the United States, Italy and Spain. The cDNA or gDNA used as material had been derived from T cells, B-cell-depleted T cells, or PBMCs.

Original processing notes: Reference gene primers were amplified, and this amplification served to estimate nucleated cell counts. The repertoire was sequenced with immunoSEQ multiplex PCR; TCRdb's copy has only in-frame clones and lacks some. That table gives V, J and clone size, and the DNA gave D and trimming. The repertoire holds approximately 250,000 clones, with 75% to 90% as singletons. Germline V CDR1 and CDR2: LNHDA, SQIVND (reference sequence). Trimming removed 4 bases from V and 1 base from J; junction bases left unmatched: 10. The CDR3 runs 17 residues. Sample: peripheral blood. The chain combines TRBV19 with TRBJ1-5; TRBD1 agrees at 7 bases. This receptor was taken from a man aged 25 to 45 with active or convalescent COVID-19. Here the CDR3 reads CASSTLSGGMSNQPQHF. In DNA form, the CDR3 reads TGTGCCAGTAGTACCCTATCAGGGGGTATGAGCAATCAGCCCCAGCATTTT.